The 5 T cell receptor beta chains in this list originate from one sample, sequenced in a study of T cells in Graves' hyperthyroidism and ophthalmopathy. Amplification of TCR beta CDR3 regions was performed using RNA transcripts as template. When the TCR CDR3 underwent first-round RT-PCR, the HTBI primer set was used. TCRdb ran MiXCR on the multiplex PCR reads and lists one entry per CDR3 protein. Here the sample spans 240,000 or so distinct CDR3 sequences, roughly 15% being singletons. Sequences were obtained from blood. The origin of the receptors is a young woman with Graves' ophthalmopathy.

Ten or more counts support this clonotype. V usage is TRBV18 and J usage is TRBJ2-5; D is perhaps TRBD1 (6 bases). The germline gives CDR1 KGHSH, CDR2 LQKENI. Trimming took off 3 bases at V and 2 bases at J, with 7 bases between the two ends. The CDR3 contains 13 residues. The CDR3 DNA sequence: TGTGCCAGCTCACCCGGACAGCAAGAGACCCAGTACTTC. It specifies CASSPGQQETQYF.

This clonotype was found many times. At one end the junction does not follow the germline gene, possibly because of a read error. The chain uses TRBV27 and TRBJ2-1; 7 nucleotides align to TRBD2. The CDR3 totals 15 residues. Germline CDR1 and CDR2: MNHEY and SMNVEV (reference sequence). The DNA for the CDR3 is TGTGCCAGCAGTCTCGGGAGGCCATCCTATAATGAGCAGTTCTTC. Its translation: CASSLGRPSYNEQFF.

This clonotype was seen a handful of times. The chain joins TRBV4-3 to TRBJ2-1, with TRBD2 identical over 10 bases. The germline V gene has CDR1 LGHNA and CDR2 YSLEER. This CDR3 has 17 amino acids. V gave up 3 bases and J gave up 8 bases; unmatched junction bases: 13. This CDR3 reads CASSHTRSASGSDEQFF. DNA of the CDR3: TGCGCCAGCAGCCATACCCGTTCGGCTAGCGGGAGCGATGAGCAGTTCTTC.

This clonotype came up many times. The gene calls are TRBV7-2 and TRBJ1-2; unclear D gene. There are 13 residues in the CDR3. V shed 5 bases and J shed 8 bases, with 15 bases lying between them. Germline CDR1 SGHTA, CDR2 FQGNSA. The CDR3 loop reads CASSPSWGGGYTF. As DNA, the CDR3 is TGTGCCAGCAGCCCTAGTTGGGGAGGAGGCTACACCTTC.

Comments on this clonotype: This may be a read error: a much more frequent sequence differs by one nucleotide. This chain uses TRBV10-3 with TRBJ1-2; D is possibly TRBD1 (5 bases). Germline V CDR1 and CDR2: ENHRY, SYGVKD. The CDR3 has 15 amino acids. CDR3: CATSAGADYYYGYTF. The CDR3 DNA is TGTGCCACCAGTGCCGGGGCGGATTACTACTATGGCTACACCTTC.